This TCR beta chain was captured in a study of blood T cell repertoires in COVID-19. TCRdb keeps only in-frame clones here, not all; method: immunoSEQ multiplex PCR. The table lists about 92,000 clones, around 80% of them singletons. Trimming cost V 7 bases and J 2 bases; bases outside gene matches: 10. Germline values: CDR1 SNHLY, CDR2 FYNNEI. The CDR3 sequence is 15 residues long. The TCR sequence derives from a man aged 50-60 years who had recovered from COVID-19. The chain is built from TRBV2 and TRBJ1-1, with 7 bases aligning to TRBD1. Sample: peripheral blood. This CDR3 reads CASIYGQEPNTEAFF. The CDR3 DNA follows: TGTGCCAGCATATATGGACAGGAGCCAAACACTGAAGCTTTCTTT.